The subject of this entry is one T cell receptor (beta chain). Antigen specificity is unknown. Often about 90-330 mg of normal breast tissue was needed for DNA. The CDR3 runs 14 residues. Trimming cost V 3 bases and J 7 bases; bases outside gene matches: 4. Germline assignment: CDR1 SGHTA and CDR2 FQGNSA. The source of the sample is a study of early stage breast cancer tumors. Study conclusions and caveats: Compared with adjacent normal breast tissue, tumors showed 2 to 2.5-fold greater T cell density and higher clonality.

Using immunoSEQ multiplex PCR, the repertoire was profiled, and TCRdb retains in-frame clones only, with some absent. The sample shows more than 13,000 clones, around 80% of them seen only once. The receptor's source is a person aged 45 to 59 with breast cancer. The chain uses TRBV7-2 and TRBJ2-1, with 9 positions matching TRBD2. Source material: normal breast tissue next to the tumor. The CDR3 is CASSFGLAWNEQFF. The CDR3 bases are TGTGCCAGCAGCTTCGGACTAGCGTGGAATGAGCAGTTCTTC.